Detailed here is one T cell receptor beta chain. Its antigen is as yet unknown. This record belongs to a study of cytomegalovirus exposure and HLA in healthy donors. Here immunoSEQ multiplex PCR was the method, and the copy in TCRdb shows in-frame clones only, minus some. The sample contains some 180,000 clones, approximately 86% of which appear only once. V was shortened by 2 bases and J by 8 bases, with 12 bases between the two germline ends. Germline values: CDR1 KGHSH, CDR2 LQKENI. The CDR3 runs to 13 residues. Study outcomes and limitations: Among the CMV-associated chains, a few were confirmed in vitro as specific for CMV antigens.

The sample consisted of PBMCs. The TCR originated in a man aged 25 to 40 in good health and CMV-seropositive. The chain joins TRBV18 to TRBJ1-2, with TRBD1 as a possible D gene (5 bases). The chain's CDR3 is CASSPEGVGGYTF. DNA for the CDR3: TGTGCCAGCTCACCAGAAGGGGTAGGGGGCTACACCTTC. The full variable domain, rest sourced from reference TRBV18 and TRBJ1-2, is NAGVMQNPRHLVRRRGQEARLRCSPMKGHSHVYWYRQLPEEGLKFMVYLQKENIIDESGMPKERFSAEFPKEGPSILRIQQVVRGDSAAYFCASSPEGVGGYTFGSGTRLTVV.